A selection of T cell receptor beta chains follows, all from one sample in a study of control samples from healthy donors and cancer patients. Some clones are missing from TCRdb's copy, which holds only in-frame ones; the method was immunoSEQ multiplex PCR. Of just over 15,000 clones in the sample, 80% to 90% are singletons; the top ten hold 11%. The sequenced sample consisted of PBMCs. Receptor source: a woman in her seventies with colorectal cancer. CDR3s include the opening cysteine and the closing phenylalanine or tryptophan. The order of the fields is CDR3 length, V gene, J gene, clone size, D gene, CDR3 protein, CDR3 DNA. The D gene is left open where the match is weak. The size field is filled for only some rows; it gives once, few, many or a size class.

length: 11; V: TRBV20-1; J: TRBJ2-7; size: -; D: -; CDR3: CSAKQGREQYF; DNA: TGCAGTGCTAAACAGGGCCGGGAGCAGTACTTC
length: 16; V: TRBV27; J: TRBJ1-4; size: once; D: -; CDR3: CASCPLGAVQNEKLFF; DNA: TGTGCCAGCTGTCCTTTAGGGGCGGTCCAAAATGAAAAACTGTTTTTT
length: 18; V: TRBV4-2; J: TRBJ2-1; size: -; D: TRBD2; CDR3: CASSQDGGLAELHNEQFF; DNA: TGTGCCAGCAGCCAAGATGGTGGGCTAGCGGAGCTACACAATGAGCAGTTCTTC
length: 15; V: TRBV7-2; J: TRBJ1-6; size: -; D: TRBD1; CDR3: CASSSRTGAESPLHF; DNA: TGTGCCAGCAGCTCTAGGACAGGGGCAGAATCACCCCTCCACTTT
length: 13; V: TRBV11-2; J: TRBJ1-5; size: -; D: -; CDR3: CASSRGGNQPQHF; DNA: TGTGCCAGCAGTCGGGGTGGCAATCAGCCCCAGCATTTT
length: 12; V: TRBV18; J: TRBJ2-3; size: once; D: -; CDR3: CASSPGTDTQYF; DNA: TGTGCCAGCTCACCCGGGACAGATACGCAGTATTTT
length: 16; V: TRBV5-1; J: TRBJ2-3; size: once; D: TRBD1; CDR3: CASSSSGTGGPDTQYF; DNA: TGCGCCAGCAGCTCTTCAGGGACAGGGGGCCCAGATACGCAGTATTTT
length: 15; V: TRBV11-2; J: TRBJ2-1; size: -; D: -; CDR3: CASSLGAYSGSEQFF; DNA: TGTGCCAGCAGCTTAGGGGCCTATTCAGGGTCTGAGCAGTTCTTC
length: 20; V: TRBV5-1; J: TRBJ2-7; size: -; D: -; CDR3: CASSLASLVPNWGEAYEQYF; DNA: TGCGCCAGCAGCTTGGCCTCATTGGTCCCCAACTGGGGGGAAGCCTACGAGCAGTACTTC
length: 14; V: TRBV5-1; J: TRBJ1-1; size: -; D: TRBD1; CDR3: CASSWSQGDTEAFF; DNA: TGCGCCAGCAGCTGGAGCCAGGGGGACACTGAAGCTTTCTTT
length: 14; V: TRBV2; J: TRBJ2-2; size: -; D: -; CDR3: CASKVITNTGELFF; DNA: TGTGCCAGCAAAGTAATAACGAACACCGGGGAGCTGTTTTTT
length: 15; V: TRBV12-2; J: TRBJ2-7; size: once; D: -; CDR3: CASRLADEGGHEQYF; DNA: TGTGCAAGTCGCTTAGCCGACGAGGGGGGCCACGAGCAGTACTTC
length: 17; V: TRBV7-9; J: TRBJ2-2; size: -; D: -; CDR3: CASSSPPALSGTGELFF; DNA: TGTGCCAGCAGCTCTCCCCCGGCCTTATCGGGGACCGGGGAGCTGTTTTTT
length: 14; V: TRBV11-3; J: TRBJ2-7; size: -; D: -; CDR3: CASSLQGWSYEQYF; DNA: TGTGCCAGCAGCTTACAGGGTTGGTCCTACGAGCAGTACTTC
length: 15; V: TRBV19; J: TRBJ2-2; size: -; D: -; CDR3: CASSIGRGQTGELFF; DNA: TGTGCCAGTAGTATTGGCAGGGGACAAACCGGGGAGCTGTTTTTT
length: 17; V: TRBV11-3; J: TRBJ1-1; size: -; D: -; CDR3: CASSAKGGWTMNTEAFF; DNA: TGTGCCAGCAGCGCCAAGGGGGGATGGACTATGAACACTGAAGCTTTCTTT
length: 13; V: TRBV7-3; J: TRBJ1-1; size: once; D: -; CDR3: CASSLGGDTEAFF; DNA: TGTGCCAGCAGCTTAGGGGGGGACACTGAAGCTTTCTTT
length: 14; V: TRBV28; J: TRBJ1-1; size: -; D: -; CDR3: CASSSPGENTEAFF; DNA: TGTGCCAGCAGTTCCCCGGGGGAGAACACTGAAGCTTTCTTT
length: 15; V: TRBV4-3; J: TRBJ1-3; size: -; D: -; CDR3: CASSQEVSWGNTIYF; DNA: TGCGCCAGCAGCCAAGAAGTATCTTGGGGAAACACCATATATTTT
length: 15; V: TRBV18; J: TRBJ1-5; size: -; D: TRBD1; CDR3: CASSPTGGAEQPQHF; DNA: TGTGCCAGCTCACCGACAGGGGGCGCAGAACAGCCCCAGCATTTT
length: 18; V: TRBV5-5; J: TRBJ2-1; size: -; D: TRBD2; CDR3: CASSLLSGRAPLGDEQFF; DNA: TGTGCCAGCAGCTTGCTTAGCGGGAGGGCCCCCCTCGGGGATGAGCAGTTCTTC
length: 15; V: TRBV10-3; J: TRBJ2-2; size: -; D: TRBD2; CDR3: CAISTSGSHTGELFF; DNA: TGTGCCATCAGTACTAGCGGGAGTCACACCGGGGAGCTGTTTTTT
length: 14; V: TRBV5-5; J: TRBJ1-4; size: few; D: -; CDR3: CASSRDGGDEKLFF; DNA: TGTGCCAGCAGCCGGGACGGGGGAGATGAAAAACTGTTTTTT
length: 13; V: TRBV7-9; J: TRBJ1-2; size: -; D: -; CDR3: CASSFAELYGYTF; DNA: TGTGCCAGCAGCTTCGCAGAGCTCTATGGCTACACCTTC
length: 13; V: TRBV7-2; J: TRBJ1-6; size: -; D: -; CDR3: CAEGGRGNSPLHF; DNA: TGTGCCGAGGGGGGCAGGGGAAATTCACCCCTCCACTTT
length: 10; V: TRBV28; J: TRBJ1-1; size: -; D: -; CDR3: CASGRTEAFF; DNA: TGTGCCAGCGGTAGAACTGAAGCTTTCTTT
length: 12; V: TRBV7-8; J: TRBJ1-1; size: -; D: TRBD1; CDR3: CASSPGQEVAFF; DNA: TGTGCCAGCAGCCCCGGACAGGAGGTAGCTTTCTTT
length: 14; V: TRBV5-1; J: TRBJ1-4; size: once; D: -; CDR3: CASSLGRYDEKLFF; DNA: TGCGCCAGCAGCTTGGGACGTTACGATGAAAAACTGTTTTTT
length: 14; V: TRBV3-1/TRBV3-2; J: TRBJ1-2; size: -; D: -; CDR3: CASSHIPPSDGYTF; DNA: TGTGCCAGCAGCCACATTCCCCCCTCAGATGGCTACACCTTC
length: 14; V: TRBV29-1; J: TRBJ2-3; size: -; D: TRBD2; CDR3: CSVDATSKSDTQYF; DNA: TGCAGCGTTGACGCGACTAGCAAATCAGATACGCAGTATTTT
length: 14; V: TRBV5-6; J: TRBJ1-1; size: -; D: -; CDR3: CASTPPTGTTEAFF; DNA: TGTGCCAGCACCCCACCGACTGGGACCACTGAAGCTTTCTTT
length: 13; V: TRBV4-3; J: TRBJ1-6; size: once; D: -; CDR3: CASSGQGASPLHF; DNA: TGCGCCAGCAGCGGGCAGGGAGCGTCACCCCTCCACTTT
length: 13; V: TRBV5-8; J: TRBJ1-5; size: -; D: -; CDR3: CASSQGLMQPQHF; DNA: TGTGCCAGCAGCCAGGGACTCATGCAGCCCCAGCATTTT
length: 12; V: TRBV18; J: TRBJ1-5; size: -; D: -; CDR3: CASSRDNQPQHF; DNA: TGTGCCAGCTCACGGGACAATCAGCCCCAGCATTTT
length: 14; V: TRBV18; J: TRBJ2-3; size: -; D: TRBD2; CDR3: CASSPASGPDTQYF; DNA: TGTGCCAGCTCACCTGCTAGCGGGCCAGATACGCAGTATTTT
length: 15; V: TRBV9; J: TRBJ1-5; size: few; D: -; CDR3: CASSVSGILNQPQHF; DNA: TGTGCCAGCAGCGTTAGTGGAATACTCAATCAGCCCCAGCATTTT
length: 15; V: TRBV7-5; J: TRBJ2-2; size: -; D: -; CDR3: CARSKTQGGTGELFF; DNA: TGTGCCAGAAGCAAAACTCAGGGCGGAACCGGGGAGCTGTTTTTT
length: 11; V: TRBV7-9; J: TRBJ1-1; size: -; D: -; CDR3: CASSLLTEAFF; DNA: TGTGCCAGCAGCTTATTAACAGAAGCTTTCTTT
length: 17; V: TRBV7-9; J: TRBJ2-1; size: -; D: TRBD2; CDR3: CASSSPGKAGRHNEQFF; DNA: TGTGCCAGCAGCTCCCCGGGGAAAGCGGGGAGACACAATGAGCAGTTCTTC
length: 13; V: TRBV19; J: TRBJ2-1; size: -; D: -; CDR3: CASSTRVYNEQFF; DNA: TGTGCCAGTAGTACCCGGGTCTACAATGAGCAGTTCTTC
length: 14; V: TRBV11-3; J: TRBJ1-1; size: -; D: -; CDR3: CASSSRTQNTEAFF; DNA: TGTGCCAGCAGCTCCCGGACACAGAACACTGAAGCTTTCTTT
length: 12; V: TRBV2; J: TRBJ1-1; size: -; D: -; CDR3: CASRPPNTEAFF; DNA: TGTGCCAGCAGACCACCGAACACTGAAGCTTTCTTT
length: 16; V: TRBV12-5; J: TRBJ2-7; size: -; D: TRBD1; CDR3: CASGPTAGTGAYEQYF; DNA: TGTGCTAGTGGTCCCACAGCCGGGACAGGGGCCTACGAGCAGTACTTC
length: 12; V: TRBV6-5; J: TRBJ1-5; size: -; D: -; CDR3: CASKTGNQPQHF; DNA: TGTGCCAGCAAAACGGGGAATCAGCCCCAGCATTTT
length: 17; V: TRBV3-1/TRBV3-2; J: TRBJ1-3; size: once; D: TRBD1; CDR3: CASSLGQGQETGNTIYF; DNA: TGTGCCAGCAGCCTGGGACAGGGCCAAGAGACTGGAAACACCATATATTTT
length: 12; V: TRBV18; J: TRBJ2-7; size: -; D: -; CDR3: CASSAKSYEQYF; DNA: TGTGCCAGCTCAGCTAAGTCCTACGAGCAGTACTTC
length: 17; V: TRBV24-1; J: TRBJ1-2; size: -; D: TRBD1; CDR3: CATSDAAGTEGSYGYTF; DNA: TGTGCCACCAGTGATGCCGCAGGGACAGAGGGCTCCTATGGCTACACCTTC
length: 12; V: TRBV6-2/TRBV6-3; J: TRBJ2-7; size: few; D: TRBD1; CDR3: CASSDPRQGQYF; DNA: TGTGCCAGCAGTGACCCCAGACAGGGGCAGTACTTC